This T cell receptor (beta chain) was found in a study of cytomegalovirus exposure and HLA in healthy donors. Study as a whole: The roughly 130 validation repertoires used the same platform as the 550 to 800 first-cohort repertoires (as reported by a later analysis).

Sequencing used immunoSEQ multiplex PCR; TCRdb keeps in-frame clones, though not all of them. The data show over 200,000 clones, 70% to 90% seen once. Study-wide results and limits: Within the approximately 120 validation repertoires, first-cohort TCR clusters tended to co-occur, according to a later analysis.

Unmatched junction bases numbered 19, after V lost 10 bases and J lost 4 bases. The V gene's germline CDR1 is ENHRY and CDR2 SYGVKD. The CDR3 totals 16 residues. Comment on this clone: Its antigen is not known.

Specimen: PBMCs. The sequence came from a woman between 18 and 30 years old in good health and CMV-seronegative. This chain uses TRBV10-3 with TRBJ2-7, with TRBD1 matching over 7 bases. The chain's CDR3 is CATTGAGLDSGYEQYF. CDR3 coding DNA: TGTGCCACCACAGGGGCTGGATTGGATTCGGGTTACGAGCAGTACTTC.